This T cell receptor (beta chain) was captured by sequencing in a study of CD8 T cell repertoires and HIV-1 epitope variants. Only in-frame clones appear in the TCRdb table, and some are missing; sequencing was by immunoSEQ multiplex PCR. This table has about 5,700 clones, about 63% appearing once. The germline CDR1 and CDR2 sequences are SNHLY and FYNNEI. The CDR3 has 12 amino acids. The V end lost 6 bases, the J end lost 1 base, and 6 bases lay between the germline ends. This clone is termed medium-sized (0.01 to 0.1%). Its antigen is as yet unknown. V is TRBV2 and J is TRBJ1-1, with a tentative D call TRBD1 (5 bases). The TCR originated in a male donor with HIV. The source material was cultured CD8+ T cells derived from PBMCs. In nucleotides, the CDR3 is TGTGCCAGCAGCCAGGGGAACACTGAAGCTTTCTTT. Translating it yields CASSQGNTEAFF.